This T cell receptor (beta chain) was profiled in a study of T cells in Graves' hyperthyroidism and ophthalmopathy. On the study more broadly: Specimen type is peripheral blood, collected at initial diagnosis prior to any treatment.

A few counts support this clonotype. The CDR3 regions of TCR beta were amplified from RNA transcripts. The HTBI set primed first-round TCR CDR3 RT-PCR. TCRdb re-called the multiplex PCR reads with MiXCR, one entry per CDR3 protein. The profile shows 140,000 or so distinct CDR3 sequences, approximately 24% of them singletons. Sequenced: blood. This TCR came from a woman aged 50 to 60 with Graves' hyperthyroidism that later progressed to Graves' ophthalmopathy.

CDR3 nucleotide sequence: TGTGCCAGCAGCCAAGGTACACTAGCGGATCGCTACGAGCAGTACTTC. It codes for CASSQGTLADRYEQYF. The V gene is TRBV4-2, the J gene TRBJ2-7, with 8 nucleotides matching TRBD2. Germline loops: CDR1 LGHNA, CDR2 YNFKEQ. After removal of 1 base from V and 3 bases from J, the junction contained 8 bases not matched to a gene. The length of the CDR3 is 16 residues.